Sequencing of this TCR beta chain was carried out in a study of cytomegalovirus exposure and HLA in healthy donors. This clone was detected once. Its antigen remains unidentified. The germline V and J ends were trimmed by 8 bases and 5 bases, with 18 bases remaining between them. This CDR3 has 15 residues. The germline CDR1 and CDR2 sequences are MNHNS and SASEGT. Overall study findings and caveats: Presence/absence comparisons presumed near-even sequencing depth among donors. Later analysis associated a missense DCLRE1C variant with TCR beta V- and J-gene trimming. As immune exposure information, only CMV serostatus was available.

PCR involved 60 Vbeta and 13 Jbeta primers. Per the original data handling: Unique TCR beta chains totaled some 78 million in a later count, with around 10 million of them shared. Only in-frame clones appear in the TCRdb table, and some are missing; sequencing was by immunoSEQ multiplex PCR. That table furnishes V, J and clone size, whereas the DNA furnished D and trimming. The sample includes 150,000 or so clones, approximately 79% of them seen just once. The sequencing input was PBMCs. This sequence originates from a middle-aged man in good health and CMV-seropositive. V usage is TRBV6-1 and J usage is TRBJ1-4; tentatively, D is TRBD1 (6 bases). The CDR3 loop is CASSEQRTANEKLFF. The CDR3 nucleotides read TGTGCCAGCTCGGAACAAAGGACAGCAAATGAAAAACTGTTTTTT.